A single sample gave rise to the 16 T cell receptor beta chains below, sequenced in a study of cytomegalovirus exposure and HLA in healthy donors. Researchers ran the PCR with 60 Vbeta and 13 Jbeta primers. The repertoire was sequenced with immunoSEQ multiplex PCR; TCRdb's copy has only in-frame clones and lacks some. Its listing shows 130,000 or so clones. The specimen was PBMCs. These receptors came from a woman aged 18-29 years in good health and CMV-seronegative.

With regard to this clone: An end of the junction does not agree with germline; a read error may underlie this. The chain has TRBV7-7 and TRBJ2-3, with D maybe TRBD2 (5 bases). The CDR3 sequence is 14 residues long. Germline V gives CDR1 SSHAT, CDR2 FNYEAQ (reference sequence). The CDR3 is CASSLLGGTDTQYF. In DNA, the CDR3 is TGTGCTAGCAGCTTATTGGGCGGGACAGATACGCAGTATTTT.

The chain uses TRBV29-1 and TRBJ1-4; 7 bases match TRBD1. With 4 bases clipped from V and 1 base from J, the junction kept 18 bases outside the gene matches. Germline values: CDR1 SQVTM, CDR2 ANQGSEA. There are 19 residues in the CDR3. CDR3 sequence reads: CSVGDPRQGRRKTNEKLFF. DNA of the CDR3: TGCAGCGTTGGGGACCCCCGACAGGGTAGAAGGAAAACTAATGAAAAACTGTTTTTT.

The chain employs TRBV7-9 and TRBJ2-7; D uncertain. The CDR3 has 13 amino acids. Deletions cut 6 bases from V and 0 bases from J, with 9 bases between. The germline gives CDR1 SEHNR, CDR2 FQNEAQ (reference sequence). The CDR3 loop is CASRGAGSYEQYF. The CDR3 nucleotides are TGTGCCAGCAGGGGCGCCGGCTCCTACGAGCAGTACTTC. Variable domain in full (rest from reference TRBV7-9 and TRBJ2-7): DTGVSQNPRHKITKRGQNVTFRCDPISEHNRLYWYRQTLGQGPEFLTYFQNEAQLEKSRLLSDRFSAERPKGSFSTLEIQRTEQGDSAMYLCASRGAGSYEQYFGPGTRLTVT.

The chain combines TRBV2 with TRBJ2-1; the D gene is possibly TRBD2 (5 bases). CDR3 length: 15 residues. Germline CDR1 SNHLY, CDR2 FYNNEI. V was pared by 4 bases and J by 1 base, with 11 bases between. The CDR3 region has the DNA TGTGCCAGCAGTGTTGGAGTAGCGTCCTACAATGAGCAGTTCTTC. Its protein is CASSVGVASYNEQFF. Full variable domain (remainder filled in from reference TRBV2 and TRBJ2-1): EPEVTQTPSHQVTQMGQEVILRCVPISNHLYFYWYRQILGQKVEFLVSFYNNEISEKSEIFDDQFSVERPDGSNFTLKIRSTKLEDSAMYFCASSVGVASYNEQFFGPGTRLTVL.

CDR3 nucleotides: TGTGCCTGGAGTGTGGCCTCCTCTGGAAACACCATATATTTT. It is translated as CAWSVASSGNTIYF. The chain has TRBV30 and TRBJ1-3; D ambiguous. Trimming stripped 0 bases from V and 0 bases from J, with 6 bases between. CDR3 size: 14 residues. Germline CDR1 GTSNPN, CDR2 SVGIG (reference sequence).

The V and J genes are TRBV7-2 and TRBJ2-3; D gene ambiguous. Germline-derived CDR1 and CDR2 are SGHTA and FQGNSA. V gave up 1 base and J gave up 5 bases, with 10 bases separating them. The CDR3 consists of 14 residues. The CDR3 DNA follows: TGTGCCAGCAGCTTAGTTTCCCCCGGAGATACGCAGTATTTT. It encodes CASSLVSPGDTQYF.

The chain uses TRBV6-1 and TRBJ1-4; D remains unclear. The V end lost 3 bases, the J end lost 11 bases, and 19 bases lay between the germline ends. The CDR3 is made up of 15 amino acids. CDR1 is MNHNS and CDR2 is SASEGT in the germline V gene. The CDR3 DNA reads as TGTGCCAGCAGTGATTCCCTCGTTCGGACTCGCAAACTGTTTTTT. Its translation is CASSDSLVRTRKLFF.

The CDR3 DNA reads TGTGCCAGCAGTGAATATCGGGGGACAGATACGCAGTATTTT. Amino acids: CASSEYRGTDTQYF. V and J are TRBV25-1 and TRBJ2-3, with TRBD2 as a possible D gene (6 bases). Germline values: CDR1 MGHDK, CDR2 SYGVNS. The CDR3 spans 14 residues. The V end was cut by 0 bases, the J end by 3 bases, with 7 bases between.

The gene calls are TRBV4-2 and TRBJ1-5, with 7 bases matching TRBD1. The CDR3 totals 16 residues. With V trimmed by 1 base and J by 3 bases, 6 bases remained unmatched. Germline CDR1 reads LGHNA; CDR2 reads YNFKEQ. The DNA for the CDR3 is TGTGCCAGCAGCCAAGCCGTACAGGGGATCAATCAGCCCCAGCATTTT. Protein sequence: CASSQAVQGINQPQHF.

This chain connects TRBV6-5 to TRBJ2-5; TRBD2 agrees at 10 bases. Germline CDR1 is MNHEY and CDR2 is SVGAGI. The CDR3 is 12 residues long. The V and J ends lost 6 bases and 9 bases, in that order; junction bases with no gene match: 4. The CDR3 is CASRTSGTSQYF. DNA of the CDR3: TGTGCCAGCAGAACTAGCGGGACGTCCCAGTACTTC.

The V call is TRBV5-1, the J call TRBJ1-6; tentative D call: TRBD1 (5 bases). Trimming removed 3 bases at V and 7 bases at J, with 14 bases between. This CDR3 region has 15 residues. Looked up from germline, CDR1 is SGHRS and CDR2 is YFSETQ. The CDR3 nucleotides are TGCGCCAGCAGCTACGGACATTCAGCCAATTCACCCCTCCACTTT. This translates into CASSYGHSANSPLHF.

This chain connects TRBV7-9 to TRBJ1-2; 7 bases are shared with TRBD1. The germline V gene has CDR1 SEHNR and CDR2 FQNEAQ (reference sequence). CDR3 size: 14 residues. The junction had 3 bases not matched to a gene; V was cut back by 1 base and J by 4 bases. The CDR3 loop is CASSLVAGGYGYTF. The CDR3 nucleotides read TGTGCCAGCAGCTTAGTTGCAGGGGGCTATGGCTACACCTTC.

Written as DNA, the CDR3 is TGTGCCATCAGTGAGGGGGGGGCTGCCAATGGCTACACCTTC. Its protein product is CAISEGGAANGYTF. The chain carries TRBV10-3 and TRBJ1-2; D perhaps matches TRBD1 (6 bases). This CDR3 contains 14 residues. Germline-derived CDR1 and CDR2 are ENHRY and SYGVKD. The V end was cut by 2 bases, the J end by 6 bases, with 13 bases between.

This chain joins TRBV30 and TRBJ2-7; 7 bases match TRBD1. J gave up 2 bases and V 3 bases, and 10 bases lay outside the gene matches. Per germline, CDR1 GTSNPN and CDR2 SVGIG (reference sequence). CDR3 length: 15 amino acids. DNA for the CDR3: TGTGCCTGGAGCCCCGAGGGGGCACTAGCCTACGAGCAGTACTTC. Protein sequence: CAWSPEGALAYEQYF.

The gene calls are TRBV7-3 and TRBJ2-3; 7 bases line up with TRBD1. The germline CDR1 and CDR2 sequences are SGHTA and FQGTGA. V lost 4 bases to trimming and J lost 1 base; unmatched junction nucleotides: 8. The CDR3 contains 16 residues. CDR3 DNA sequence: TGTGCCAGCAGCTACAACAGGGGTCGGGGCACAGATACGCAGTATTTT. Its translation is CASSYNRGRGTDTQYF.

The chain is built from TRBV9 and TRBJ2-5, with D perhaps TRBD1 (5 bases). V lost 4 bases to trimming and J lost 5 bases, with 6 bases between them. Germline V gene lookup returns CDR1 SGDLS and CDR2 YYNGEE. This CDR3 comprises 11 residues. The CDR3 DNA reads TGTGCCAGCAGCCCAGGGGAGACCCAGTACTTC. It encodes CASSPGETQYF.